This TCR beta chain was identified during a study of blood T cell repertoires in COVID-19. For the study at large: The samples span acute and convalescent COVID-19 from the United States, Italy and Spain. Nucleic acid was either cDNA or gDNA, and it came from T cells, B-cell-depleted T cells, or PBMCs.

The length of the CDR3 is 16 residues. Germline trimming cut 4 bases from V and 2 bases from J; bases unmatched to any gene: 7. Germline V lookup: CDR1 SGDLS, CDR2 YYNGEE. The assay was immunoSEQ multiplex PCR, and TCRdb's table has in-frame clones only and misses some. This table holds about 170,000 clones, approximately 82% found once. The sequence was obtained from a woman in her sixties or seventies who had recovered from COVID-19. The gene calls are TRBV9 and TRBJ2-2, with 8 bases identical to TRBD1. The material sequenced was peripheral blood. This CDR3 is CASSPRTGFNTGELFF. The CDR3 region has the DNA TGTGCCAGCAGCCCCCGGACAGGGTTCAACACCGGGGAGCTGTTTTTT.